These 30 T cell receptor beta chains were all obtained from the same sample, sequenced in a study of CD8 T cells in ankylosing spondylitis. These TCRs are of unknown antigen specificity. Study-level results: Seemingly characteristic of ankylosing spondylitis blood was a TCR beta motif consisting of about 8 highly homologous variants.

MiXCR, run by TCRdb on the 5' RACE reads, gives a single entry per CDR3 protein. The data show 670,000 or so distinct CDR3 sequences, with around 20% seen just once and under 20% held by the top ten. Sequenced: blood, either unsorted or a sorted T cell fraction (not recorded which). Receptor source: a male donor with ankylosing spondylitis.

A few counts support this clonotype. The gene calls are TRBV2 and TRBJ2-1, with D unclear. The V and J ends lost 1 base and 7 bases respectively, with 20 bases between them. The germline V gene has CDR1 SNHLY and CDR2 FYNNEI. The CDR3 extends over 17 amino acids. CDR3 sequence: CASSEDPPGTLGNEQFF. CDR3 in DNA: TGTGCCAGCAGTGAAGATCCACCGGGTACGTTGGGGAATGAGCAGTTCTTC.

For this clonotype: One end of the junction does not line up with germline, which may come from a read error. The chain is built from TRBV5-1 and TRBJ1-3; the D gene is possibly TRBD1 (6 bases). CDR1 is SGHRS, CDR2 YFSETQ, per germline. The CDR3 sequence is 18 residues long. DNA of the CDR3: TGCGCCAGAAGCTTGGTTTCCGGGACAAGCGGCTCTGGAAACACCATATATTTT. Residues: CARSLVSGTSGSGNTIYF.

This clonotype was counted a few times. The genes are TRBV20-1 and TRBJ1-1; D is perhaps TRBD1 (6 bases). Germline V gene sequence: CDR1 DFQATT, CDR2 SNEGSKA (reference sequence). V was shortened by 0 bases and J by 3 bases, with 14 bases between the two germline ends. CDR3 length equals 15 residues. The CDR3 DNA reads TGCAGTGCTAGAGACCAAGGGGGGCTGGACACTGAAGCTTTCTTT. It translates to CSARDQGGLDTEAFF.

This clonotype was detected ten times or more. The chain uses TRBV5-1 and TRBJ2-5; TRBD2 might be the D (6 bases). Germline V gene data show CDR1 as SGHRS and CDR2 as YFSETQ. V lost 7 bases to trimming and J lost 7 bases, with 23 bases between them. The CDR3 is 15 residues long. The CDR3 sequence is CASVPGTPGLGTQYF. DNA of the CDR3: TGCGCCAGCGTTCCCGGGACTCCCGGTTTGGGGACCCAGTACTTC.

This clonotype was found many times. The V call is TRBV27, the J call TRBJ1-4; a possible D gene is TRBD1 (5 bases). This CDR3 comprises 15 residues. The V end lost 4 bases, the J end lost 5 bases, and 14 bases lay between the germline ends. The germline gives CDR1 MNHEY, CDR2 SMNVEV (reference sequence). The CDR3: CASSSLGVANEKLFF. The CDR3 nucleotides are TGTGCCAGCAGTTCCCTAGGGGTGGCGAATGAAAAACTGTTTTTT.

In its sample, this clonotype was seen many times. The V and J genes are TRBV2 and TRBJ1-1, with D unresolved. The CDR3 runs to 12 residues. Germline assignment: CDR1 SNHLY and CDR2 FYNNEI. V was shortened by 8 bases and J by 6 bases, with 13 bases between the two germline ends. Here the CDR3 reads CASVGVVSEAFF. The CDR3 bases are TGTGCCAGCGTTGGGGTTGTTTCTGAAGCTTTCTTT.

The chain joins TRBV6-1 to TRBJ2-7; no definite D call. This CDR3 comprises 15 residues. CDR1 MNHNS and CDR2 SASEGT come from the germline V gene. The ends were cut back, 5 bases at V and 2 bases at J, with 16 bases in the middle. The CDR3 DNA sequence: TGTGCCAGCAGTCGCGCCGAGGACGGAACCTACGAGCAGTACTTC. It encodes CASSRAEDGTYEQYF.

There are a few counts of this clonotype. The chain couples TRBV5-1 to TRBJ2-2; TRBD1 is a possible D gene (6 bases). The V end lost 3 bases, the J end lost 3 bases, and 18 bases lay between the germline ends. This CDR3 has 17 residues. The germline gives CDR1 SGHRS, CDR2 YFSETQ. The CDR3 protein is CASSSDPGRGDTGELFF. The CDR3, as DNA: TGCGCCAGCAGCTCTGATCCGGGCAGGGGCGACACCGGGGAGCTGTTTTTT.

This clonotype was recorded a few times. In DNA, the CDR3 is TGCGCCAGCAGCGCGGACGGACGGGGTACGCAGTATTTT. Its translation: CASSADGRGTQYF. This chain links TRBV5-1 with TRBJ2-3; D is possibly TRBD2 (5 bases). The ends were cut back, 4 bases at V and 8 bases at J, with 14 bases in the middle. The V gene's germline CDR1 is SGHRS and CDR2 YFSETQ. The CDR3 has 13 amino acids.

In this sample, this clonotype turned up many times. The chain is built from TRBV7-9 and TRBJ2-7; tentatively, D is TRBD2 (6 bases). The length of the CDR3 is 14 residues. From germline, CDR1 is SEHNR and CDR2 FQNEAQ (reference sequence). V was cut by 4 bases and J by 2 bases, with 12 bases left in between. In DNA form, the CDR3 reads TGTGCCAGCAGCTCGACTGGGGGGACCTACGAGCAGTACTTC. Amino acids: CASSSTGGTYEQYF.

This clonotype was found a few times. The chain uses TRBV20-1 and TRBJ2-1, with TRBD2 matching over 7 bases. The CDR3 is made up of 15 amino acids. Germline-derived CDR1 and CDR2 are DFQATT and SNEGSKA (reference sequence). V shed 0 bases, J shed 4 bases, and the junction held 6 bases outside the gene matches. The CDR3 DNA is TGCAGTGCTAGAGATCGGGGGGATCTATACAATGAGCAGTTCTTC. Its translation is CSARDRGDLYNEQFF.

V is TRBV6-1 and J is TRBJ2-7, with a weak D call TRBD1 (5 bases). The V gene lost 8 bases and the J gene lost 2 bases, with 16 bases spanning the gap. Looked up from germline, CDR1 is MNHNS and CDR2 is SASEGT. This CDR3 has 14 residues. CDR3: CASAPGQKTYEQYF. As DNA, the CDR3 is TGTGCCAGCGCTCCCGGACAAAAGACCTACGAGCAGTACTTC.

The V gene is TRBV5-5, the J gene TRBJ1-6; the match to TRBD1 covers 7 bases. Germline CDR1 and CDR2: SGHKS and YYEKEE (reference sequence). This CDR3 has 15 amino acids. With 2 bases clipped from V and 6 bases from J, the junction kept 5 bases outside the gene matches. CDR3: CASSLPGQSNSPLHF. The CDR3 DNA reads TGTGCCAGCAGCTTACCGGGACAGAGTAATTCACCCCTCCACTTT.

This clonotype was found a few times. The chain has TRBV24-1 and TRBJ1-5; possible D gene TRBD1, 5 bases. The CDR3 length is 13 residues. Per germline, CDR1 KGHDR and CDR2 SFDVKD. Trimming took off 5 bases at V and 3 bases at J, with 7 bases between the two ends. For the CDR3, the DNA is TGTGCCACCAGTGCAGGGTACAATCAGCCCCAGCATTTT. It codes for CATSAGYNQPQHF.

This clonotype was counted many times. The rearrangement joins TRBV6-2 or TRBV6-3 to TRBJ2-1, with no clear D. CDR1 is MNHEY, CDR2 SVGEGT, per germline. The germline V and J ends were trimmed by 2 bases and 6 bases, with 11 bases remaining between them. The CDR3 loop spans 14 amino acids. CDR3 sequence reads: CASSYVGDPNEQFF. The CDR3 bases are TGTGCCAGCAGTTACGTCGGCGACCCCAATGAGCAGTTCTTC.

V is TRBV9 and J is TRBJ1-2; 7 bases map to TRBD1. V shed 0 bases, J shed 4 bases, and the junction held 6 bases outside the gene matches. CDR3 length equals 15 residues. Germline V gene lookup returns CDR1 SGDLS and CDR2 YYNGEE. Here the CDR3 DNA reads TGTGCCAGCAGCGTAGCTTTTGGGACAGCCTATGGCTACACCTTC. Its translation is CASSVAFGTAYGYTF.

This clonotype was counted between two and nine times. The chain carries TRBV11-2 and TRBJ1-1, with D unclear. The CDR3 loop spans 17 amino acids. Germline values: CDR1 SGHAT, CDR2 FQNNGV. Trimming stripped 5 bases from V and 3 bases from J, with 22 bases between. The CDR3 region is CASSPAPGQKGDTEAFF. CDR3 in DNA: TGTGCCAGCAGCCCGGCCCCGGGTCAAAAGGGCGACACTGAAGCTTTCTTT.

This clonotype was counted a few times. The chain couples TRBV16 to TRBJ1-1; no reliable D call. Germline values: CDR1 KGHSY, CDR2 FQNENV. The V end was cut by 4 bases, the J end by 2 bases, with 8 bases between. The length of the CDR3 is 13 residues. The CDR3 bases are TGTGCCAGCAGCCCGTCTTCAAACACTGAAGCTTTCTTT. Its protein is CASSPSSNTEAFF.

The sample holds many counts of this clonotype. The V and J genes are TRBV6-5 and TRBJ2-7, with 10 bases identical to TRBD1. The CDR3 spans 14 residues. Germline V CDR1 and CDR2: MNHEY, SVGAGI. V shed 0 bases, J shed 6 bases, and the junction held 2 bases outside the gene matches. CDR3 protein: CASSYSGQGFEQYF. The CDR3 DNA sequence: TGTGCCAGCAGTTACTCGGGACAGGGGTTCGAGCAGTACTTC.

The rearrangement uses TRBV12-3 or TRBV12-4 and TRBJ2-3, with D possibly TRBD1 on 5 matching bases. The CDR3 loop spans 15 amino acids. Trimming removed 7 bases from V and 0 bases from J, with 14 bases in between. CDR3 sequence (DNA): TGTGCCAGCATCCCCTTCCAGGGCAGCACAGATACGCAGTATTTT. It translates to CASIPFQGSTDTQYF.

In its sample, this clonotype was seen a few times. This chain uses TRBV12-3 or TRBV12-4 with TRBJ2-7; D is possibly TRBD1 or TRBD2 (5 bases each). The CDR3 runs 15 residues. Trimming stripped 2 bases from V and 3 bases from J, with 14 bases between. The CDR3 DNA sequence: TGTGCCAGCAGTTTAAGGCAGGGAGTGAACTACGAGCAGTACTTC. Amino acids: CASSLRQGVNYEQYF.

This clonotype has more than one count but fewer than ten. The chain has TRBV7-9 and TRBJ1-2; 9 nucleotides match TRBD1. CDR3 length: 15 residues. Germline assignment: CDR1 SEHNR and CDR2 FQNEAQ (reference sequence). V trimming: 5 bases; J trimming: 1 base; junction bases outside the gene matches: 5. The CDR3 loop is CASSQKGQGNYGYTF. The CDR3, as DNA: TGTGCCAGCAGCCAAAAGGGACAGGGTAACTATGGCTACACCTTC.

The chain is built from TRBV12-3 or TRBV12-4 and TRBJ2-2; D gene unclear. The CDR3 spans 11 residues. Trimming stripped 8 bases from V and 5 bases from J, with 6 bases between. DNA for the CDR3: TGTGCCAGCGTCTCAACCGGGGAGCTGTTTTTT. It codes for CASVSTGELFF.

The chain combines TRBV12-3 or TRBV12-4 with TRBJ2-1, with TRBD2 matching over 15 bases. The V segment lost 8 bases and the J segment 5 bases; nucleotides outside the gene matches: 7. This CDR3 comprises 16 residues. Written as DNA, the CDR3 is TGTGCCAGCGGACTAGCGGGAGGGCCAAGGGACAATGAGCAGTTCTTC. It specifies CASGLAGGPRDNEQFF.

The chain combines TRBV5-1 with TRBJ1-3, with 7 bases identical to TRBD1. The germline gives CDR1 SGHRS, CDR2 YFSETQ. The V gene end was trimmed by 4 bases and the J gene end by 2 bases; junction bases not matched to a gene: 12. The CDR3 is 17 amino acids. The CDR3 is CASSPDGGQYTGNTIYF. The CDR3, as DNA: TGCGCCAGCAGCCCCGACGGGGGACAGTATACTGGAAACACCATATATTTT.

This clonotype was picked up a small number of times. The gene calls are TRBV29-1 and TRBJ2-1, with a possible D match to TRBD2 (6 bases). V dropped 5 bases and J dropped 2 bases, with 7 bases sitting between them. Germline V gives CDR1 SQVTM, CDR2 ANQGSEA. The CDR3 is 12 amino acids. The CDR3 spells CSVWGAYNEQFF. CDR3 DNA: TGCAGCGTTTGGGGGGCCTACAATGAGCAGTTCTTC.

The rearrangement uses TRBV6-5 and TRBJ1-4; D might be TRBD1 (5 bases). V shed 3 bases and J shed 8 bases, with 16 bases lying between them. CDR1 and CDR2 (germline): MNHEY, SVGAGI. This CDR3 comprises 15 residues. Here the CDR3 DNA reads TGTGCCAGCAGTTATAGAGGCAGGCAGGGAGAAAAACTGTTTTTT. Its translation is CASSYRGRQGEKLFF.

This chain joins TRBV5-1 and TRBJ1-2, with TRBD1 matching 8 bases. Trimming at V came to 4 bases and at J to 4 bases, leaving 3 bases not matched to a gene. The CDR3 covers 13 residues. Germline-derived CDR1 and CDR2 are SGHRS and YFSETQ. CDR3 amino acids: CASSGQGPYGYTF. The CDR3 DNA follows: TGCGCCAGCAGCGGACAGGGTCCCTATGGCTACACCTTC.

This clonotype was counted only a few times. V usage is TRBV20-1 and J usage is TRBJ2-3; D unresolved. Per germline, CDR1 DFQATT and CDR2 SNEGSKA (reference sequence). Deletions cut 2 bases from V and 4 bases from J, with 7 bases between. The CDR3 runs to 12 residues. CDR3 sequence reads: CSARSYADTQYF. CDR3 nucleotide sequence: TGCAGTGCTAGATCTTATGCAGATACGCAGTATTTT.

This rearrangement joins TRBV20-1 to TRBJ2-1; 13 bases line up with TRBD2. Germline V gene lookup returns CDR1 DFQATT and CDR2 SNEGSKA (reference sequence). This CDR3 contains 14 residues. V was pared by 6 bases and J by 10 bases, with 9 bases of the junction left unmatched. For the CDR3, the DNA is TGCAGTGCCCCCCGACTAGCGGGAGGCAGCGAGCAGTTCTTC. Translated: CSAPRLAGGSEQFF.